This T cell receptor beta chain was captured in a study of T cell responses to AZD1222 COVID-19 vaccine (TCRdb year 2021). With regard to the full study: A total of about 230 trial participants underwent TCR sequencing, of whom some 210 received two doses of AZD1222 and approximately 25 received two doses of the MenACWY control vaccine. Trial participants were enrolled into age subgroups of 18-55, 56-69 and 70-plus years, which contained roughly 140, 27 and 60 TCR-sequenced participants, respectively. Study-wide findings and limitations: Spike-specific TCR breadth and depth rose significantly after two AZD1222 doses compared with day 0 and with MenACWY recipients. The 56-69-year group was small, and its depth increase did not reach significance, likely because of low power. Reportedly, close to half of the unique spike-specific TCRs recognized epitopes lying outside the regions that are mutated in the B.1.351 and B.1.1.7 variants. Only six or seven AZD1222 recipients were SARS-CoV-2 seropositive at baseline, limiting conclusions about previously exposed vaccinees. No day 14 peak-response samples were available, so repertoires were characterized only after the peak T cell response. Participants were mostly white British and included more females than males, and it was suggested by the authors that clonal diversity may have been underestimated. CD4 TCRs associated with the vaccine covered the entire spike protein, and the dominant responses were in regions 160-218 and 743-854.

With regard to this clone: It lacks a known antigen. No quality values exist for individual bases; no much larger clone is one base distant.

The time point label for this specimen denotes: baseline before first vaccination. According to the study, the label for this sample's treatment or condition signals: meningococcal conjugate vaccine given as trial control. Samples from vaccinated people were obtained from the UK trials COV001 and COV002, which included a single-blind randomized controlled phase 2/3 trial of AZD1222 (ChAdOx1 nCoV-19) in healthy adults. Trial participant PBMC samples were collected at day 0 and day 28 after the second dose for TCRbeta chain sequencing. The germline V and J ends show losses of 4 bases and 3 bases respectively, and no gene match explains 11 bases of the junction. The CDR3 measures 16 amino acids from cysteine to phenylalanine. Just CDR3 DNA is preserved here, 48 bases in frame from base 1. Sequences MGHRA (CDR1) and YSYEKL (CDR2) are obtained from the germline V gene. The CDR3 regions of human TCRbeta chains were subjected to immunosequencing. The paper's processing steps were these. Repertoire TCRs were matched against a reference library of SARS-CoV-2-specific TCRs generated with the MIRA antigen-specificity platform. Breadth meant the fraction of unique TCRs that were SARS-CoV-2-associated, whereas depth meant the fraction of total T cells that were SARS-CoV-2-associated. Using the MIRA data, every spike-specific TCR was mapped to the spike region that the TCR reacted to and assigned to either a CD4 or a CD8 class. Log10-transformed breadth and depth values were compared by one-way ANOVA with Sidak's multiple comparisons tests. Not all clones reach the TCRdb copy of this immuneACCESS table, which keeps in-frame sequences only. Checked studies attribute under half of the gap to unresolved V genes and leave the rest unexplained. V, J and clone size are those of that table, while D and trimming were read from the DNA. Here the sample has 130,000 to 150,000 clones; about 81% occur a single time. The ten most abundant clones make up less than 5% of the sample.

This material consisted of peripheral blood, taken on day 0 of MenACWY control vaccination. The chain is made from TRBV4-1 and TRBJ1-2, with 7 bases in between that match TRBD1. The clonotype was recovered from an adult in good health. The nucleotide sequence reads TGCGCCAGCAGCCCCCGTAGGGACAGAAGTGACTATGGCTACACCTTC. Its coded protein is CASSPRRDRSDYGYTF.